This paragraph reports one T cell receptor (beta chain). The sample belongs to a study of T cells after yellow fever vaccination. TCRdb used MiXCR to reprocess the 5' RACE reads, holding one entry per CDR3 protein. The sample yields about 350,000 distinct CDR3 sequences, over 4% seen once. The sequenced sample was PBMCs, obtained 5 days after the yellow fever booster vaccination. The source is a man aged 18-30 years who received the YFV17D yellow fever vaccine.

For the CDR3, the DNA is TGTGCCTGGAGTACAGGGGAGTATCAGCCCCAGCATTTT. Translated, it gives CAWSTGEYQPQHF. The J gene is TRBJ1-5, the V gene TRBV30; TRBD1 matches 7 bases. This CDR3 contains 13 residues. The trim removed 2 bases at V and 5 bases at J, leaving 3 bases unmatched. Germline-derived CDR1 and CDR2 are GTSNPN and SVGIG (reference sequence).